Listed here is a single T cell receptor beta chain. The V end lost 3 bases, the J end lost 2 bases, and 10 bases lay between the germline ends. The germline V gene encodes CDR1 LNHDA and CDR2 SQIVND (reference sequence). The length of the CDR3 is 15 residues. How the authors handled the data: Cell counts per sample came from amplifying reference gene primers. Generated by immunoSEQ multiplex PCR, the TCRdb table keeps only in-frame clones and is missing some. That table gives V, J and clone size, and the DNA gave D and trimming. The sample has around 100,000 clones, roughly 92% seen once. These data come from a study of blood T cell repertoires in COVID-19. Study background: Sites in the United States, Italy and Spain provided acute and convalescent COVID-19 samples. From T cells, B-cell-depleted T cells, or PBMCs came the material, which was cDNA or gDNA.

Input material: peripheral blood. The source is a man aged 50-60 years with active COVID-19. This rearrangement joins TRBV19 to TRBJ2-2; D remains unclear. CDR3 residues: CASSIVNSNTGELFF. The CDR3 nucleotides read TGTGCCAGTAGTATTGTCAACTCAAACACCGGGGAGCTGTTTTTT. The full variable domain, with the rest looked up from reference TRBV19 and TRBJ2-2, is DGGITQSPKYLFRKEGQNVTLSCEQNLNHDAMYWYRQDPGQGLRLIYYSQIVNDFQKGDIAEGYSVSREKKESFPLTVTSAQKNPTAFYLCASSIVNSNTGELFFGEGSRLTVL.